This record looks at one T cell receptor beta chain sequence and its context. Its antigen is undetermined. Trimming shortened V by 3 bases and J by 2 bases, and 7 bases separated the two germline ends. The CDR3 extends over 13 amino acids. From germline, CDR1 is SGHTA and CDR2 FQGTGA. The entry originates in a study of early T cells in non-severe SARS-CoV-2 infection. Overall study context: Unpaired chains resulted from sequencing bulk RNA of unsorted whole blood.

Unique molecular identifiers were added to individual cDNA molecules. TCRdb used MiXCR to reprocess the 5' RACE reads, holding one entry per CDR3 protein. In the table there are about 58,000 distinct CDR3 sequences, approximately 11% of which are singletons. Study-level results: Anti-spike CD8 responses were favored in VDJdb matching, and private and CD4 specificities were missed.

This receptor was obtained from an adult who was a healthcare worker with PCR-confirmed SARS-CoV-2 infection or an uninfected control (not recorded which). The chain combines TRBV7-3 with TRBJ1-1; unclear D gene. Material for sequencing was whole blood. The CDR3 bases are TGTGCCAGCAGCTTCAAGGTTAACACTGAAGCTTTCTTT. This encodes CASSFKVNTEAFF.